The sequence of this T cell receptor beta chain was determined in a study of beta chain features in type 1 diabetes. About the study: Patients looked much like healthy donors when it came to age, gender and cell yields. Findings and caveats of the study: PCR might show a preference for shorter templates, equally across patients and controls. High-TCR-expressing cells could be over-represented by cDNA sequencing.

Central memory, naive, regulatory and stem cell-like memory CD4+ cells were sorted by CD45RO/CCR7/CD25/CD127/CD95/CD27. As for this clone: Its cognate antigen is unknown.

The investigators reverse transcribed all of the isolated RNA, so they sequenced expressed TCRB transcripts. Only in-frame clones appear in the TCRdb table, and some are missing; sequencing was by immunoSEQ multiplex PCR. The profile covers around 150,000 clones, with around 8% appearing a single time and 0.55% to 0.75% taken by the ten largest. This CDR3 has 15 residues. Germline V gives CDR1 MRHNA, CDR2 SNTAGT. V was clipped by 1 base and J by 2 bases, with 12 bases between them. The sample consisted of central memory CD4+ T cells from blood. This receptor was taken from a man aged 18 to 29 in good health. The rearrangement uses TRBV6-4 and TRBJ2-7; D may be TRBD1 (6 bases). The CDR3 DNA reads as TGTGCCAGCAGTGACTACAGGGAAAAAGCCTACGAGCAGTACTTC. Residues: CASSDYREKAYEQYF.